This TCR beta chain was identified in a study of siplizumab effects on memory and regulatory T cells. Clones were sequenced by immunoSEQ multiplex PCR, and TCRdb holds only the in-frame ones, with some missing. Among under 140,000 clones, roughly 92% were seen once, and the ten largest hold around 1.3%. Study results and limitations: Sequences below about 10^-5 frequency were poorly captured, and few alloreactive clones mapped to unstimulated subsets. Naive or memory phenotype was unassignable for roughly 80-96% of proliferating CD4+ or CD8+ clones.

The CDR3 has 16 amino acids. V shed 2 bases and J 9 bases; nucleotides not matched to a gene: 11. Per germline, CDR1 MNHNS and CDR2 SASEGT. Of note for this clone: Its antigen remains unknown.

The sequencing sample was made of CD4+ T cells sorted from blood. The V and J genes are TRBV6-1 and TRBJ2-5; 11 nucleotides line up with TRBD2. The TCR comes from a human donor in good health. The chain's CDR3 is CASSENLASGGWAQYF. The CDR3 region has the DNA TGTGCCAGCAGTGAAAATTTGGCTAGCGGGGGGTGGGCCCAGTACTTC.